A single count supports the clone carrying this TCR beta chain. With V trimmed by 1 base and J by 2 bases, 4 bases remained unmatched. This CDR3 contains 15 residues. The germline gives CDR1 SGHAT, CDR2 FQDESV (reference sequence). Assay: immunoSEQ multiplex PCR; the TCRdb copy retains only in-frame clones and omits some. The data show around 220,000 clones, more than 80% seen once. This entry belongs to a study of blood T cell repertoires in COVID-19. Sequenced material: peripheral blood. The sequence came from a woman of 80 years or more with acute or convalescent COVID-19. V and J are TRBV11-1 and TRBJ2-7; TRBD1 aligns across 8 bases. DNA for the CDR3: TGTGCCAGCAGCTTAGAGACAGGGGCCACCTACGAGCAGTACTTC. Encoded protein: CASSLETGATYEQYF.